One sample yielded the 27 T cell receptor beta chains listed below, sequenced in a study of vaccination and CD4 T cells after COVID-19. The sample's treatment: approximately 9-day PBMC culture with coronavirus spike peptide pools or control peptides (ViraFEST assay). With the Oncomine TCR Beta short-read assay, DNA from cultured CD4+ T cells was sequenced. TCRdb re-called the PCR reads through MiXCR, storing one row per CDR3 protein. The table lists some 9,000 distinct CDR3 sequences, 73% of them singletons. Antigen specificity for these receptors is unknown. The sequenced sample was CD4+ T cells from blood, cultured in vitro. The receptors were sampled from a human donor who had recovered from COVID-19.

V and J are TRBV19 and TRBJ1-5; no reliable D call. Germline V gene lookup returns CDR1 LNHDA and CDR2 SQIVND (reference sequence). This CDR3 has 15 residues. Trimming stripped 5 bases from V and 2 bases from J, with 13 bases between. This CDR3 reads CASSVLAGRNQPQHF. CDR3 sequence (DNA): TGTGCCAGTAGTGTCCTGGCAGGTCGCAATCAGCCCCAGCATTTT.

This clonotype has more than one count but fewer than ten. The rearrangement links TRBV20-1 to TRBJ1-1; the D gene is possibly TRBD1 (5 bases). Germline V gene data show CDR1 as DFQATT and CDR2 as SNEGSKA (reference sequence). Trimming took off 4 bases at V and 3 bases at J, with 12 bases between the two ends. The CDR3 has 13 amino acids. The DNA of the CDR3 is TGCAGTGCTACACCAAGGGGTGACACTGAAGCTTTCTTT. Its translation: CSATPRGDTEAFF.

The CDR3: CASSYAARVDGNSPLHF. DNA for the CDR3: TGTGCCAGCAGTTACGCGGCCAGGGTGGATGGTAATTCACCCCTCCACTTT. The J gene is TRBJ1-6, the V gene TRBV6-5, with D possibly matching TRBD1 (5 bases). This CDR3 spans 17 amino acids. V lost 2 bases, J lost 6 bases, and 17 bases lay in between. Per the germline V gene, CDR1 is MNHEY and CDR2 is SVGAGI.

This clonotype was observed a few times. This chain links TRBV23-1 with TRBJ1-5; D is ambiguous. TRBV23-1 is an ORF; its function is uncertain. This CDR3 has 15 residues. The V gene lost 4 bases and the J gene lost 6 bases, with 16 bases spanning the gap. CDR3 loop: CASSPRPRNGQPQHF. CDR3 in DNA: TGCGCCAGCAGTCCTCGACCGCGCAACGGTCAGCCCCAGCATTTT.

In DNA, the CDR3 is TGTGCCAGCAGCAAGTCGGGACTAGTGGAGTCCGAGCAGTACTTC. Amino acids: CASSKSGLVESEQYF. The rearrangement uses TRBV7-6 and TRBJ2-7; 8 bases are a match to TRBD2. The germline V gene has CDR1 SGHVS and CDR2 FNYEAQ. V shed 5 bases, J shed 6 bases, and the junction held 12 bases outside the gene matches. The CDR3 runs to 15 residues.

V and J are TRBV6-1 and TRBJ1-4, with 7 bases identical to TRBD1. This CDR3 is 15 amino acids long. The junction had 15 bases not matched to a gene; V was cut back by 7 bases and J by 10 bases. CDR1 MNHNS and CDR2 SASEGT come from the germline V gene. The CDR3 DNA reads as TGTGCCAGCACGGGACAGTGGGAAGGAGGGGCAAAACTGTTTTTT. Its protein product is CASTGQWEGGAKLFF.

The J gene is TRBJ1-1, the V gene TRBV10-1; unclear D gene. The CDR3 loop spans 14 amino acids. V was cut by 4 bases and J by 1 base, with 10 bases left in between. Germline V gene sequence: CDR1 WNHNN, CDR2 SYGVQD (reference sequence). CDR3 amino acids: CASSVSRQNTEAFF. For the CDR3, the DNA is TGCGCCAGCAGTGTGAGCCGGCAGAACACTGAAGCTTTCTTT.

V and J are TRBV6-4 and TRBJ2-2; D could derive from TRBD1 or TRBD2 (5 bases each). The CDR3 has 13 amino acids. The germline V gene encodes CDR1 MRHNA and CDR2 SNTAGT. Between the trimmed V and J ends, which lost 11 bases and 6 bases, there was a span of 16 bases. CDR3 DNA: TGTGCCGGGCGAGGGGTGTCCGCCGGGGAGCTGTTTTTT. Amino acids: CAGRGVSAGELFF.

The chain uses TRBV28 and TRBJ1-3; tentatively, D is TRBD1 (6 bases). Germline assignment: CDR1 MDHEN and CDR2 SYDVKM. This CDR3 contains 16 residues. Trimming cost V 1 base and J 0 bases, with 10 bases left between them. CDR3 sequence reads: CASSLFKDSSGNTIYF. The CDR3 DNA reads TGTGCCAGCAGTTTATTTAAGGACAGCTCTGGAAACACCATATATTTT.

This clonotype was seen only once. CDR3 DNA sequence: TGCAGTGCCGCAGGACAGGACAACTATGGCTACACCTTC. Translating gives CSAAGQDNYGYTF. The chain uses TRBV20-1 and TRBJ1-2; the match to TRBD1 covers 7 bases. The CDR3 extends over 13 amino acids. With 6 bases clipped from V and 2 bases from J, the junction kept 6 bases outside the gene matches. The germline CDR1 and CDR2 sequences are DFQATT and SNEGSKA (reference sequence).

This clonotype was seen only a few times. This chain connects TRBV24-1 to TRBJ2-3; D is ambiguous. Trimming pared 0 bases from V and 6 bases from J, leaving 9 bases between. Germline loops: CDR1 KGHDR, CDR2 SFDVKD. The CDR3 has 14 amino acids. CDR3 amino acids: CATSDLAVRDTQYF. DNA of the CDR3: TGTGCCACCAGTGATTTGGCGGTTCGGGATACGCAGTATTTT.

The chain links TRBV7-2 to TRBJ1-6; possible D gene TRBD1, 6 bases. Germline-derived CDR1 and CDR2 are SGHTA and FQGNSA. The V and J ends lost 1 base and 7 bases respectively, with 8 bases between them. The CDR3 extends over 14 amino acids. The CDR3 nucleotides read TGTGCCAGCAGCTTAGGGACAGACAATTCACCCCTCCACTTT. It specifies CASSLGTDNSPLHF.

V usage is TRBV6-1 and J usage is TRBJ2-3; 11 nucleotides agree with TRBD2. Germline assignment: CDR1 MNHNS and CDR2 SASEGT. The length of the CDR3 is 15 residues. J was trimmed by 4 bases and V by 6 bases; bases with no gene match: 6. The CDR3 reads CASSDLAGGSDTQYF. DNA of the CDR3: TGTGCCAGCAGCGACCTAGCGGGAGGTTCAGATACGCAGTATTTT.

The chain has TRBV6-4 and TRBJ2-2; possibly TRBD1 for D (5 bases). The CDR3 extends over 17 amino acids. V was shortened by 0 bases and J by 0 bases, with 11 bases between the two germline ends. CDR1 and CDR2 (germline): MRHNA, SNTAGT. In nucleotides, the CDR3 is TGTGCCAGCAGTGACTCGGCGACAGAGGCGAACACCGGGGAGCTGTTTTTT. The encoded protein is CASSDSATEANTGELFF.

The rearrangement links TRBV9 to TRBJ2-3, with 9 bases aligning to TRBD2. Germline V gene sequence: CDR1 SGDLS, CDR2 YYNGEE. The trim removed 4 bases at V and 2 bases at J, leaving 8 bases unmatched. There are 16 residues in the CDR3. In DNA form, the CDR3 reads TGTGCCAGCAGCACACCTAGCGGGGTGATCACAGATACGCAGTATTTT. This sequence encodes CASSTPSGVITDTQYF.

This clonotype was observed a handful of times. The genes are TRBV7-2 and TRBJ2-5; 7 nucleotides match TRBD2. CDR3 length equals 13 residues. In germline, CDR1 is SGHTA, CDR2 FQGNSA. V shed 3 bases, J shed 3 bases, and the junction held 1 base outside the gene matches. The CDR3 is CASSFAGEETQYF. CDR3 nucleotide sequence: TGTGCCAGCAGCTTCGCGGGAGAAGAGACCCAGTACTTC.

The DNA of the CDR3 is TGTGCCAGCAGTTACGCGGGGCCTAATGAAAAACTGTTTTTT. It yields the protein CASSYAGPNEKLFF. The chain couples TRBV6-5 to TRBJ1-4, with D possibly matching TRBD1 (5 bases). This CDR3 is 14 amino acids long. CDR1 and CDR2 (germline): MNHEY, SVGAGI. With 2 bases removed from V and 3 bases from J, the gap between germline ends came to 7 bases.

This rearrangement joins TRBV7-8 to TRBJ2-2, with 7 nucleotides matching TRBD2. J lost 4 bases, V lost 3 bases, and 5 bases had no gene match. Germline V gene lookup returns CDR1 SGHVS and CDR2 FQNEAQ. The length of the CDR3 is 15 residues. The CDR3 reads CASSFSGGFTGELFF. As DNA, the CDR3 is TGTGCCAGCAGCTTTTCGGGGGGATTCACCGGGGAGCTGTTTTTT.

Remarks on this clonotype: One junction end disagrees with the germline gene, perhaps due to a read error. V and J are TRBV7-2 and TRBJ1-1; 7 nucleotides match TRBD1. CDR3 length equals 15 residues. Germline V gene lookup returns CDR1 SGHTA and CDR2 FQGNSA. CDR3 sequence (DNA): TGTGCCAGCACCTTAGGGGGCAGGGAGAACACTGAAGCTTTCTTT. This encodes CASTLGGRENTEAFF.

CDR3 nucleotide sequence: TGTGCCACCAAATTAGGGGGGGGCACAGATACGCAGTATTTT. This gives the protein CATKLGGGTDTQYF. This chain uses TRBV15 with TRBJ2-3, with a possible D match to TRBD2 (7 bases). This CDR3 is 14 amino acids long. V was shortened by 7 bases and J by 1 base, with 12 bases between the two germline ends. CDR1 is LNHNV, CDR2 YYDKDF, per germline (reference sequence).

The CDR3 protein is CASSLGGAGVSQETQYF. CDR3 nucleotide sequence: TGTGCCAGCAGCTTAGGGGGAGCGGGGGTCTCCCAAGAGACCCAGTACTTC. This chain connects TRBV11-3 to TRBJ2-5; 8 bases match TRBD2. This CDR3 comprises 17 residues. The junction had 8 bases not matched to a gene; V was cut back by 1 base and J by 1 base. Germline CDR1 reads SGHNT; CDR2 reads YENEEA.

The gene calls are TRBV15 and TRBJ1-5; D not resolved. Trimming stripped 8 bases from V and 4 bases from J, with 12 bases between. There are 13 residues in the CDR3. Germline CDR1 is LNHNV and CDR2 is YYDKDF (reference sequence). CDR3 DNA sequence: TGTGCCACCGGTGCGAGGGCGAATCAGCCCCAGCATTTT. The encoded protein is CATGARANQPQHF.

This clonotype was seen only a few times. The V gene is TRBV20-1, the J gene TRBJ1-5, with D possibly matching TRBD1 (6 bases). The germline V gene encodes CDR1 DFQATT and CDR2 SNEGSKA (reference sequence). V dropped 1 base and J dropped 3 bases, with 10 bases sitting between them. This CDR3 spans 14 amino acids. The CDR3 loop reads CSARAPGVNQPQHF. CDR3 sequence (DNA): TGCAGTGCTAGAGCTCCAGGGGTCAATCAGCCCCAGCATTTT.

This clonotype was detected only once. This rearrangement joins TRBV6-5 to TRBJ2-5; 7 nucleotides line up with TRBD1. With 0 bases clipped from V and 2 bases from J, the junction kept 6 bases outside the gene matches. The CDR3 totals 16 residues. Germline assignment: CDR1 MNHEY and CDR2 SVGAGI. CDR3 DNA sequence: TGTGCCAGCAGTTACTCGACAGGGTCCTCGCAAGAGACCCAGTACTTC. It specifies CASSYSTGSSQETQYF.

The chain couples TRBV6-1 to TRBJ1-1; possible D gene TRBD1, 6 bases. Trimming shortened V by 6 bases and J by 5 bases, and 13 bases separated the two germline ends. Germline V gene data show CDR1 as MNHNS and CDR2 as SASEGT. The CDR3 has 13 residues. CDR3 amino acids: CASRAGGRTEAFF. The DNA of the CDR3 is TGTGCCAGCAGAGCCGGGGGCCGGACTGAAGCTTTCTTT.

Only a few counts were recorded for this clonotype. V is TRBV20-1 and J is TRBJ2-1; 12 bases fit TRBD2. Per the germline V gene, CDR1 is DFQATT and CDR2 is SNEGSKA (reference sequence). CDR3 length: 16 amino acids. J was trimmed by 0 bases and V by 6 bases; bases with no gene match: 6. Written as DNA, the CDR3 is TGCAGTGCCCAGAGACTAGCGGGAGCCTCCTACAATGAGCAGTTCTTC. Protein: CSAQRLAGASYNEQFF.

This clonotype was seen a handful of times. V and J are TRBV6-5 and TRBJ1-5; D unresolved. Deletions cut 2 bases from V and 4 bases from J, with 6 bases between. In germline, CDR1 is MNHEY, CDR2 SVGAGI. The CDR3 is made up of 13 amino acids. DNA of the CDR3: TGTGCCAGCAGTTACGGGCGTAATCAGCCCCAGCATTTT. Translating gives CASSYGRNQPQHF.